These 23 T cell receptor beta chains originate from one sample sequenced in a study of somatic mutations in cytotoxic T cells in rheumatoid arthritis. Libraries were prepared by immunoSEQ multiplex PCR; TCRdb keeps only in-frame clonotypes and omits some of them. The sample has fewer than 20,000 clones; around 70% are singletons. The sequencing input was CD8+ T cells sorted from blood. The receptors derive from a woman aged 55-75 years in good health.

The rearrangement joins TRBV28 to TRBJ1-3; D is unresolved. Deletions cut 5 bases from V and 0 bases from J, with 11 bases between. CDR3 length equals 15 residues. Germline CDR1 MDHEN, CDR2 SYDVKM. CDR3 nucleotides: TGTGCCAGCAGTCCGCTACAGAGCTCTGGAAACACCATATATTTT. Its protein is CASSPLQSSGNTIYF.

The chain has TRBV6-5 and TRBJ2-1, with unresolved D. V lost 8 bases to trimming and J lost 0 bases, with 14 bases between them. The CDR3 spans 15 residues. Germline lookup yields CDR1 MNHEY and CDR2 SVGAGI. Here the CDR3 DNA reads TGTGCCAGCGCTGATTCTCCCCGCTCCTACAATGAGCAGTTCTTC. Translating gives CASADSPRSYNEQFF.

The chain employs TRBV4-1 and TRBJ1-1; D remains ambiguous. The ends were cut back, 0 bases at V and 0 bases at J, with 5 bases in the middle. CDR3 length equals 14 residues. CDR1 MGHRA and CDR2 YSYEKL come from the germline V gene. CDR3 residues: CASSQDPMNTEAFF. The CDR3 DNA is TGCGCCAGCAGCCAAGACCCCATGAACACTGAAGCTTTCTTT.

This clone came up a few times. V is TRBV27 and J is TRBJ1-2; 11 bases fit TRBD1. The CDR3 is made up of 15 amino acids. From germline, CDR1 is MNHEY and CDR2 SMNVEV (reference sequence). V lost 5 bases and J lost 5; bases outside the gene matches: 7. CDR3 in amino acids: CASSPGTGGSYGYTF. The CDR3 DNA follows: TGTGCCAGCAGTCCCGGGACAGGGGGTAGTTATGGCTACACCTTC.

The chain links TRBV11-3 to TRBJ2-7; D gene ambiguous. Trimming left V 2 bases short and J 5 bases short, with 19 bases between. CDR1 and CDR2 (germline): SGHNT, YENEEA. The CDR3 covers 16 residues. The CDR3 is CASSLPQDAALDEQYF. The CDR3 DNA follows: TGTGCCAGCAGCTTACCCCAGGACGCCGCTCTCGACGAGCAGTACTTC. The full variable domain, with the rest looked up from reference TRBV11-3 and TRBJ2-7, is EAGVVQSPRYKIIEKKQPVAFWCNPISGHNTLYWYLQNLGQGPELLIRYENEEAVDDSQLPKDRFSAERLKGVDSTLKIQPAELGDSAVYLCASSLPQDAALDEQYFGPGTRLTVT.

This clone appeared a few times. This rearrangement joins TRBV7-9 to TRBJ2-2; TRBD1 matches at 7 bases. Germline assignment: CDR1 SEHNR and CDR2 FQNEAQ (reference sequence). This CDR3 has 17 amino acids. V trimming: 4 bases; J trimming: 0 bases; junction bases outside the gene matches: 8. The CDR3 DNA sequence: TGTGCCAGCAGCTCCTCACCGGGACAGACGAACACCGGGGAGCTGTTTTTT. Protein sequence: CASSSSPGQTNTGELFF.

V is TRBV9 and J is TRBJ1-6; possible D gene TRBD1, 5 bases. This CDR3 is built from 17 residues. V gave up 0 bases and J gave up 6 bases, with 16 bases separating them. The germline gives CDR1 SGDLS, CDR2 YYNGEE. The CDR3, as DNA: TGTGCCAGCAGCGTAGCTACATCCGGGGGTGGTAATTCACCCCTCCACTTT. Translating it yields CASSVATSGGGNSPLHF.

The chain uses TRBV4-1 and TRBJ2-6; a possible D gene is TRBD2 (6 bases). The V end lost 0 bases, the J end lost 4 bases, and 16 bases lay between the germline ends. The length of the CDR3 is 18 residues. The germline gives CDR1 MGHRA, CDR2 YSYEKL. As DNA, the CDR3 is TGCGCCAGCAGCCAAGATATAGGAGGGGCGCAGGGGGCCAACGTCCTGACTTTC. This codes for CASSQDIGGAQGANVLTF.

V gene TRBV29-1 combines with J gene TRBJ1-2; a weak D match, TRBD1 (6 bases). V gave up 0 bases and J gave up 4 bases, with 9 bases separating them. This CDR3 has 13 residues. Germline values: CDR1 SQVTM, CDR2 ANQGSEA. The CDR3 here is CSVEDRGGYGYTF. The DNA of the CDR3 is TGCAGCGTTGAAGACAGGGGCGGCTATGGCTACACCTTC.

The J gene is TRBJ2-7, the V gene TRBV7-6, with D possibly called TRBD1 or TRBD2 (5 bases each). Per the germline V gene, CDR1 is SGHVS and CDR2 is FNYEAQ. The CDR3 consists of 14 residues. V was shortened by 5 bases and J by 3 bases, with 14 bases between the two germline ends. CDR3 region: CASSQRGSNYEQYF. In DNA form, the CDR3 reads TGTGCCAGCAGCCAACGGGGCAGTAACTACGAGCAGTACTTC.

The V gene is TRBV10-3, the J gene TRBJ1-1; 10 bases match TRBD1. Germline CDR1 and CDR2: ENHRY and SYGVKD. Trimming at V came to 5 bases and at J to 5 bases, leaving 8 bases not matched to a gene. The CDR3 has 15 amino acids. The CDR3 DNA follows: TGTGCCATCAGTCGTCCCGGGACAGGGGAAACTGAAGCTTTCTTT. Translated, it gives CAISRPGTGETEAFF.

The V gene is TRBV7-9, the J gene TRBJ1-5, with D possibly being TRBD1 (6 bases). The germline gives CDR1 SEHNR, CDR2 FQNEAQ (reference sequence). Trimming left V 3 bases short and J 2 bases short, with 14 bases between. The CDR3 sequence is 16 residues long. DNA for the CDR3: TGTGCCAGCAGCTTGACGGGGGCTCGGGGCAATCAGCCCCAGCATTTT. Its translation: CASSLTGARGNQPQHF.

The J gene is TRBJ1-1, the V gene TRBV7-9; tentatively, D is TRBD1 (5 bases). Germline V gene sequence: CDR1 SEHNR, CDR2 FQNEAQ (reference sequence). The ends were cut back, 8 bases at V and 6 bases at J, with 10 bases in the middle. The CDR3 is 11 amino acids. CDR3: CASLRGPEAFF. Written as DNA, the CDR3 is TGTGCCAGCCTGAGGGGACCTGAAGCTTTCTTT.

This clone has just a few counts. CDR3 DNA sequence: TGTGCCAGCAGTGTCCCCCGGGACAGGACCTACTATGGCTACACCTTC. This encodes CASSVPRDRTYYGYTF. V and J are TRBV2 and TRBJ1-2; 8 bases match TRBD1. The CDR3 consists of 16 residues. Germline V gene lookup returns CDR1 SNHLY and CDR2 FYNNEI. V shed 4 bases, J shed 3 bases, and the junction held 10 bases outside the gene matches.

The chain carries TRBV7-9 and TRBJ1-1; D gene uncertain. Trimming removed 4 bases from V and 5 bases from J, with 14 bases in between. In germline, CDR1 is SEHNR, CDR2 FQNEAQ (reference sequence). The CDR3 extends over 14 amino acids. CDR3 loop: CASSWVRSGTEAFF. In DNA form, the CDR3 reads TGTGCCAGCAGCTGGGTGCGGAGCGGTACTGAAGCTTTCTTT.

J is TRBJ2-3 and V is TRBV7-8; D is uncertain. Germline V CDR1 and CDR2: SGHVS, FQNEAQ. CDR3 length equals 12 residues. The V end was cut by 3 bases, the J end by 1 base, with 2 bases between. Here the CDR3 reads CASSFRTDTQYF. The CDR3 DNA follows: TGTGCCAGCAGCTTCCGCACAGATACGCAGTATTTT.

The V and J genes are TRBV16 and TRBJ1-1; no reliable D call. Per germline, CDR1 KGHSY and CDR2 FQNENV. This CDR3 contains 15 residues. V shed 1 base and J shed 0 bases, with 9 bases lying between them. CDR3 residues: CASSQFEILNTEAFF. CDR3 in DNA: TGTGCCAGCAGCCAATTCGAGATCCTGAACACTGAAGCTTTCTTT.

The rearrangement uses TRBV6-4 and TRBJ2-1; TRBD2 matches at 11 bases. V shed 4 bases, J shed 8 bases, and the junction held 10 bases outside the gene matches. Germline-derived CDR1 and CDR2 are MRHNA and SNTAGT. The CDR3 is 16 residues long. CDR3 sequence reads: CASSVGSGGGDDEQFF. The CDR3, as DNA: TGTGCCAGCAGTGTCGGTAGCGGGGGGGGAGACGATGAGCAGTTCTTC.

This clone appeared a single time. J is TRBJ2-7 and V is TRBV30; D is perhaps TRBD1 or TRBD2 (5 bases each). Germline V CDR1 and CDR2: GTSNPN, SVGIG (reference sequence). This CDR3 has 14 amino acids. Deletions cut 0 bases from V and 1 base from J, with 10 bases between. The CDR3 sequence: CAWSVPGASYEQYF. CDR3 bases: TGTGCCTGGAGTGTGCCCGGGGCATCCTACGAGCAGTACTTC.

The chain uses TRBV7-6 and TRBJ2-7; 8 nucleotides align to TRBD1. The germline V gene encodes CDR1 SGHVS and CDR2 FNYEAQ. CDR3 length: 16 residues. J was trimmed by 0 bases and V by 3 bases; bases with no gene match: 7. The CDR3 DNA reads TGTGCCAGCAGCTTGGTTGGACAGGGCTACTCCTACGAGCAGTACTTC. Protein sequence: CASSLVGQGYSYEQYF. The full variable domain, completed using reference TRBV7-6 and TRBJ2-7, is GAGVSQSPRYKVTKRGQDVALRCDPISGHVSLYWYRQALGQGPEFLTYFNYEAQQDKSGLPNDRFSAERPEGSISTLTIQRTEQRDSAMYRCASSLVGQGYSYEQYFGPGTRLTVT.

The CDR3 here is CASSFTTGLAARGELFF. Here the CDR3 DNA reads TGTGCCAGCAGCTTCACAACCGGACTAGCGGCGAGGGGGGAGCTGTTTTTT. This rearrangement joins TRBV7-2 to TRBJ2-2; 10 bases map to TRBD2. The germline V gene has CDR1 SGHTA and CDR2 FQGNSA. With 3 bases clipped from V and 8 bases from J, the junction kept 12 bases outside the gene matches. This CDR3 has 17 amino acids.

This chain joins TRBV2 and TRBJ2-7, with D unresolved. From germline, CDR1 is SNHLY and CDR2 FYNNEI. This CDR3 spans 15 amino acids. V was cut by 11 bases and J by 0 bases, with 20 bases left in between. This CDR3 is CAGTADGSLSYEQYF. The CDR3 coding sequence is TGTGCCGGCACCGCAGACGGTTCCCTCTCCTACGAGCAGTACTTC.

This chain uses TRBV6-6 with TRBJ1-5; a weak D match, TRBD1 (6 bases). This CDR3 contains 15 residues. Deletions cut 2 bases from V and 3 bases from J, with 11 bases between. Looked up from germline, CDR1 is MNHNY and CDR2 is SVGAGI (reference sequence). CDR3 protein: CASSYQGHSNQPQHF. CDR3 in DNA: TGTGCCAGCAGTTACCAGGGACACTCCAATCAGCCCCAGCATTTT.